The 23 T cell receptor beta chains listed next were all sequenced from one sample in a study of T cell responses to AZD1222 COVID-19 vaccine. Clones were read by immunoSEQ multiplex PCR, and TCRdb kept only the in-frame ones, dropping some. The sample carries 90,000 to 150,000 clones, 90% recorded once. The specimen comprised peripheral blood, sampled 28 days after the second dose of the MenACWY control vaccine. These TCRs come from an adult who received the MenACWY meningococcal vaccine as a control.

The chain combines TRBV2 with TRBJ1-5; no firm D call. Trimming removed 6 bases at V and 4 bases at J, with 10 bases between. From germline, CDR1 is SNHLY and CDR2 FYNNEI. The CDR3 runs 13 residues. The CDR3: CASSWEQNQPQHF. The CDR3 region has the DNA TGTGCCAGCAGCTGGGAGCAGAATCAGCCCCAGCATTTT.

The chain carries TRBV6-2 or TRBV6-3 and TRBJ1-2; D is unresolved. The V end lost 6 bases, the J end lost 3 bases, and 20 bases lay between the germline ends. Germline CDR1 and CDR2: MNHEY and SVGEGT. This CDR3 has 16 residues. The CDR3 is CASSWALQKPDYGYTF. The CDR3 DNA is TGTGCCAGCAGCTGGGCGTTACAGAAACCCGACTATGGCTACACCTTC.

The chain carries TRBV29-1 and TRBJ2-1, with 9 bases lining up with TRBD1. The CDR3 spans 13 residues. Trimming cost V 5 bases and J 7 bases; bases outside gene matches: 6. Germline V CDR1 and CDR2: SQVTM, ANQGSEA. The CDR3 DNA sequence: TGCAGCGTTACCGGGACAGGGAGAAATGAGCAGTTCTTC. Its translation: CSVTGTGRNEQFF.

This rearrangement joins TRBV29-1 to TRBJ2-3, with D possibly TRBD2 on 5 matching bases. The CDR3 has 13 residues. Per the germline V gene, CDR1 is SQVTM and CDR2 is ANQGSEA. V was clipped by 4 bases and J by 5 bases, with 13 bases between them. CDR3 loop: CSVGIKGGDTQYF. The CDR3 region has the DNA TGCAGCGTTGGGATAAAAGGAGGAGATACGCAGTATTTT.

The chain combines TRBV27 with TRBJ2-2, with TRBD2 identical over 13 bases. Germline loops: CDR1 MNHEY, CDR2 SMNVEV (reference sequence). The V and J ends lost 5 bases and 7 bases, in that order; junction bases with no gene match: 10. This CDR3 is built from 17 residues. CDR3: CASSPGLAGVSGGELFF. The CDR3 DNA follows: TGTGCCAGCAGTCCTGGACTAGCGGGGGTGTCGGGCGGGGAGCTGTTTTTT.

CDR3 loop: CASSLTNTDTQYF. CDR3 sequence (DNA): TGTGCCAGCAGCTTAACCAACACAGATACGCAGTATTTT. This chain uses TRBV7-2 with TRBJ2-3; D gene unclear. CDR3 size: 13 residues. Trimming cost V 2 bases and J 2 bases, with 5 bases left between them. Looked up from germline, CDR1 is SGHTA and CDR2 is FQGNSA.

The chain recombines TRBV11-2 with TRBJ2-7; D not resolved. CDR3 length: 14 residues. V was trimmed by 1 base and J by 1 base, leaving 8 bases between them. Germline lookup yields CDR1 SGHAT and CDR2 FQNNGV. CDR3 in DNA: TGTGCCAGCAGCTTAGGGTTAGGATCCTACGAGCAGTACTTC. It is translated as CASSLGLGSYEQYF.

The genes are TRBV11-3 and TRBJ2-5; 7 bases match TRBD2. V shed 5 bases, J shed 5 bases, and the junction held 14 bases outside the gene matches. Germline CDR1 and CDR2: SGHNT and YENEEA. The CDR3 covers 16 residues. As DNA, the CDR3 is TGTGCCAGCAGCCCCGGTGGAGGACTAGTTGTGGAGACCCAGTACTTC. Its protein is CASSPGGGLVVETQYF.

DNA for the CDR3: TGTGCCAGCAGCCAAGGAGGGGGCGGCACCGGGGAGCTGTTTTTT. This codes for CASSQGGGGTGELFF. The V and J genes are TRBV3-1 (or the pseudogene TRBV3-2) and TRBJ2-2, with 7 bases aligning to TRBD1. Germline loops: CDR1 LGHDT, CDR2 YNNKEL (reference sequence). The CDR3 spans 15 residues. The V and J ends lost 1 base and 4 bases, in that order; junction bases with no gene match: 3.

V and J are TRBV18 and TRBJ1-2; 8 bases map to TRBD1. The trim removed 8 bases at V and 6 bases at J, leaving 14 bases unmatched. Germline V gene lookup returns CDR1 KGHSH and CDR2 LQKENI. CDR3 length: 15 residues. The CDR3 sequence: CASAPQGARADGYTF. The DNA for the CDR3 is TGTGCCAGCGCCCCGCAGGGGGCCAGGGCAGATGGCTACACCTTC. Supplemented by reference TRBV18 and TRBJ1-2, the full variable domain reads NAGVMQNPRHLVRRRGQEARLRCSPMKGHSHVYWYRQLPEEGLKFMVYLQKENIIDESGMPKERFSAEFPKEGPSILRIQQVVRGDSAAYFCASAPQGARADGYTFGSGTRLTVV.

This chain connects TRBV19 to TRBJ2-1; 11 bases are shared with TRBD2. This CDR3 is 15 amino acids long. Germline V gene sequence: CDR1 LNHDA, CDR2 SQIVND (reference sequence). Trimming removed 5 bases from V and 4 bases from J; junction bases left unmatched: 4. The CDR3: CASSLTSGIYNEQFF. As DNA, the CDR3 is TGTGCCAGTAGTCTGACTAGCGGGATTTACAATGAGCAGTTCTTC.

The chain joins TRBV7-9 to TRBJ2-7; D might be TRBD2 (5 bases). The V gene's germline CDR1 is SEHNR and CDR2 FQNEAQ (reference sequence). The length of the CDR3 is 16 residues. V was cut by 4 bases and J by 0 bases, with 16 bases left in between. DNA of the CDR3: TGTGCCAGCAGCTCGGGGTCTAGTGGGAGCTCCTACGAGCAGTACTTC. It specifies CASSSGSSGSSYEQYF. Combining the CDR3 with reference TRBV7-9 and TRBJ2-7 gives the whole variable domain DTGVSQNPRHKITKRGQNVTFRCDPISEHNRLYWYRQTLGQGPEFLTYFQNEAQLEKSRLLSDRFSAERPKGSFSTLEIQRTEQGDSAMYLCASSSGSSGSSYEQYFGPGTRLTVT.

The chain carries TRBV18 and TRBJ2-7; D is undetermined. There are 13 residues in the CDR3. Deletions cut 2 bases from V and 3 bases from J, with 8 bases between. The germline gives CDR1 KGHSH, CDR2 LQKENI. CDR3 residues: CASSPNPSYEQYF. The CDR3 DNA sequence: TGTGCCAGCTCACCAAATCCCAGCTACGAGCAGTACTTC.

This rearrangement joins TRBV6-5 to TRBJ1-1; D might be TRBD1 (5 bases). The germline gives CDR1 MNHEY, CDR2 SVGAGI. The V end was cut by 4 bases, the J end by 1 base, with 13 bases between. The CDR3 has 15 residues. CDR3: CASSFVGDPNTEAFF. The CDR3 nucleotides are TGTGCCAGCAGTTTCGTAGGGGACCCGAACACTGAAGCTTTCTTT.

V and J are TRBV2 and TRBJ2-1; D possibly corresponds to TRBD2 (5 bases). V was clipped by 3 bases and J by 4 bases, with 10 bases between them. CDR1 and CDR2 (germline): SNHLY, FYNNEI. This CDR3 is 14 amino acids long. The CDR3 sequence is CASSERALYNEQFF. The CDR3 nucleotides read TGTGCCAGCAGTGAGCGGGCCCTTTACAATGAGCAGTTCTTC.

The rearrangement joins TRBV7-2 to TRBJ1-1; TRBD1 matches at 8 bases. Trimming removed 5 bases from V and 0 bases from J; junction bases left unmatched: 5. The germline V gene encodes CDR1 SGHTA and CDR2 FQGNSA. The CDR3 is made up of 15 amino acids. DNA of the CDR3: TGTGCCAGCAGCACACAGGGGGTGATGAACACTGAAGCTTTCTTT. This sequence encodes CASSTQGVMNTEAFF.

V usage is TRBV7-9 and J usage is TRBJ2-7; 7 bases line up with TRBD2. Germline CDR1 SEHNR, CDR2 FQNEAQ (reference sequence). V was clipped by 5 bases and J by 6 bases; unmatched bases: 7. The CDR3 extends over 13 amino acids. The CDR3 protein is CASSTRLAAEQYF. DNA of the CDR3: TGTGCCAGCAGCACCAGACTAGCCGCCGAGCAGTACTTC. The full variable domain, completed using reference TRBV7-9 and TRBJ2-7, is DTGVSQNPRHKITKRGQNVTFRCDPISEHNRLYWYRQTLGQGPEFLTYFQNEAQLEKSRLLSDRFSAERPKGSFSTLEIQRTEQGDSAMYLCASSTRLAAEQYFGPGTRLTVT.

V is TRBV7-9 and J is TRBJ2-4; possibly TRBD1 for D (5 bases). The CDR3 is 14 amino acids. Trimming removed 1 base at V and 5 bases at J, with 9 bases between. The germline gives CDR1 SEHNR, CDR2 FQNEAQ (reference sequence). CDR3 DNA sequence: TGTGCCAGCAGCTTAGGGCAGGGCCAAAACATTCAGTACTTC. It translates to CASSLGQGQNIQYF.

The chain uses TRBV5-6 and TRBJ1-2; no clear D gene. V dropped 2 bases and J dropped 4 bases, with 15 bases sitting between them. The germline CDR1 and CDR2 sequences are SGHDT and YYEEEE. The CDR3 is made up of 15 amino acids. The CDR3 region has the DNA TGTGCCAGCAGCTTAAATTCGGTTGGCTTCTATGGCTACACCTTC. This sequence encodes CASSLNSVGFYGYTF. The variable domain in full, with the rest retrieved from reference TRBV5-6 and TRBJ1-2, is DAGVTQSPTHLIKTRGQQVTLRCSPKSGHDTVSWYQQALGQGPQFIFQYYEEEERQRGNFPDRFSGHQFPNYSSELNVNALLLGDSALYLCASSLNSVGFYGYTFGSGTRLTVV.

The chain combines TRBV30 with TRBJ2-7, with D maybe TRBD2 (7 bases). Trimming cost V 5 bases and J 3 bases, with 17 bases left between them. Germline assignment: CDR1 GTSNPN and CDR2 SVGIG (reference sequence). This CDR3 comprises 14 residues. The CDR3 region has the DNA TGTGCCTGGGCCCTAGGGGGGGCGCACTACGAGCAGTACTTC. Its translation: CAWALGGAHYEQYF.

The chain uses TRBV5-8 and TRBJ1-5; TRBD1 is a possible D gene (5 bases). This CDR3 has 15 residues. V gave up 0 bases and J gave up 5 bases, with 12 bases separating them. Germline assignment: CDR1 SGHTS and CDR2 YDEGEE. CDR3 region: CASSLAMGGYQPQHF. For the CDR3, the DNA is TGTGCCAGCAGCTTGGCAATGGGGGGGTATCAGCCCCAGCATTTT.

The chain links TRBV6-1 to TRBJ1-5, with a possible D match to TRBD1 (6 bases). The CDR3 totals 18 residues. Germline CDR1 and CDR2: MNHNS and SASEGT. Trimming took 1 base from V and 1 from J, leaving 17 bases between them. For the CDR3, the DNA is TGTGCCAGCAGTGAAGAGGTTCCCGGGGGGCCAAGCAATCAGCCCCAGCATTTT. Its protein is CASSEEVPGGPSNQPQHF.

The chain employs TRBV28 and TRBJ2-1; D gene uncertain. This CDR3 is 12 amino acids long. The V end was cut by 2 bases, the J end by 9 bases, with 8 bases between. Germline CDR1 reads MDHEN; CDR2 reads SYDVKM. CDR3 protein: CASSLPGSEQFF. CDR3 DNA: TGTGCCAGCAGTTTACCTGGGTCTGAGCAGTTCTTC. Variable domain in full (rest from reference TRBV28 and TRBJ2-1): DVKVTQSSRYLVKRTGEKVFLECVQDMDHENMFWYRQDPGLGLRLIYFSYDVKMKEKGDIPEGYSVSREKKERFSLILESASTNQTSMYLCASSLPGSEQFFGPGTRLTVL.